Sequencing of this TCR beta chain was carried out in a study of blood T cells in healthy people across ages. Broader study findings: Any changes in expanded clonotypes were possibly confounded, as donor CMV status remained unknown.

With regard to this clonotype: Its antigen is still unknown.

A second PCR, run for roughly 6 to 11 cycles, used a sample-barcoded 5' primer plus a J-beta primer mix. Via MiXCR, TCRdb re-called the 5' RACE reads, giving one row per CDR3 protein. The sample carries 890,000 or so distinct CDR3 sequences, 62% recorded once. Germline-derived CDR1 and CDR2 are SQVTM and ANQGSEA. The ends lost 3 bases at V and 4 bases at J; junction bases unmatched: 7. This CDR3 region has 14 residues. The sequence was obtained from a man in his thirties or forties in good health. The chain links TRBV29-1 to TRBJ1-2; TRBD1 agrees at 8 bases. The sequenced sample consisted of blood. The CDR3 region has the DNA TGCAGCGTTGATCAGGGGGCGAAAACCTATGGCTACACCTTC. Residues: CSVDQGAKTYGYTF.